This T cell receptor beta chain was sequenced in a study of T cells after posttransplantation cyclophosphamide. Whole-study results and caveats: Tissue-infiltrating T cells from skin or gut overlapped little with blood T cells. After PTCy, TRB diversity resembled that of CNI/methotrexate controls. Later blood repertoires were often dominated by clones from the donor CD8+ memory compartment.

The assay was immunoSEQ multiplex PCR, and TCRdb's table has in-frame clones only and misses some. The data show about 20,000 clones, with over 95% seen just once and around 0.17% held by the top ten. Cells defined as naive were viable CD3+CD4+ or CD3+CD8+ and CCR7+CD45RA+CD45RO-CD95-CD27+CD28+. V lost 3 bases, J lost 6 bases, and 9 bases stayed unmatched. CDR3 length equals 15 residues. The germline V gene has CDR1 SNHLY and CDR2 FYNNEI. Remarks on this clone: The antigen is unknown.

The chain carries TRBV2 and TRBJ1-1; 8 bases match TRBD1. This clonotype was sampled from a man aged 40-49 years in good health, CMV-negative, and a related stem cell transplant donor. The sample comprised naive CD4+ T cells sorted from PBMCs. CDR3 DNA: TGTGCCAGCAGTGATTTTGTCAGGGGGCTCCCTGAAGCTTTCTTT. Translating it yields CASSDFVRGLPEAFF.